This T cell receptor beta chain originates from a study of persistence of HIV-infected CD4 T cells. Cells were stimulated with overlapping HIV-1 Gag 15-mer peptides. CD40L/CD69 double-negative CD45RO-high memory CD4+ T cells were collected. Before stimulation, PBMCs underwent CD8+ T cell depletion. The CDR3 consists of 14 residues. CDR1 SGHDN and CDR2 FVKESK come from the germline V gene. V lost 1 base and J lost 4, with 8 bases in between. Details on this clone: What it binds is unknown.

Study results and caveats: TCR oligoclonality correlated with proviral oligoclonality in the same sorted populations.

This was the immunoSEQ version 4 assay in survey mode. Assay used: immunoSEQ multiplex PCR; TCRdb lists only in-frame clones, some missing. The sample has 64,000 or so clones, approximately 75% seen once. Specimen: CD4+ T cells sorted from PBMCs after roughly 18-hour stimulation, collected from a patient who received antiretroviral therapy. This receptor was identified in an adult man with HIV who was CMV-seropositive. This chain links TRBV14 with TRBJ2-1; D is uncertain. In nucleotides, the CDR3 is TGTGCCAGCAGCCAAGTTGGGCCTTACAATGAGCAGTTCTTC. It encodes CASSQVGPYNEQFF.